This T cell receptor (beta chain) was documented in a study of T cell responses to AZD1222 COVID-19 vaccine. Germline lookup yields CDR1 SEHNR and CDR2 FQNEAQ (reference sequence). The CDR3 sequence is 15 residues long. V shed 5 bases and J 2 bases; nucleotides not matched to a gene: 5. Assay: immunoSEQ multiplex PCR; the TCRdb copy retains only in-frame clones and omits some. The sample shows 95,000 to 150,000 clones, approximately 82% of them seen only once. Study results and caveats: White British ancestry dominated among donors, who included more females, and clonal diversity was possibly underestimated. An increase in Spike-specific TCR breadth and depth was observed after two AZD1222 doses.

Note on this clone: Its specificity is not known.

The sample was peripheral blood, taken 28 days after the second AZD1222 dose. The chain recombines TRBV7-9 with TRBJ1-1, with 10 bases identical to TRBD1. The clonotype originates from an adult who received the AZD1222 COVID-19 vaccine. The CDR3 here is CASSPGDRGNTEAFF. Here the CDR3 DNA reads TGTGCCAGCAGCCCCGGGGACAGGGGCAACACTGAAGCTTTCTTT.